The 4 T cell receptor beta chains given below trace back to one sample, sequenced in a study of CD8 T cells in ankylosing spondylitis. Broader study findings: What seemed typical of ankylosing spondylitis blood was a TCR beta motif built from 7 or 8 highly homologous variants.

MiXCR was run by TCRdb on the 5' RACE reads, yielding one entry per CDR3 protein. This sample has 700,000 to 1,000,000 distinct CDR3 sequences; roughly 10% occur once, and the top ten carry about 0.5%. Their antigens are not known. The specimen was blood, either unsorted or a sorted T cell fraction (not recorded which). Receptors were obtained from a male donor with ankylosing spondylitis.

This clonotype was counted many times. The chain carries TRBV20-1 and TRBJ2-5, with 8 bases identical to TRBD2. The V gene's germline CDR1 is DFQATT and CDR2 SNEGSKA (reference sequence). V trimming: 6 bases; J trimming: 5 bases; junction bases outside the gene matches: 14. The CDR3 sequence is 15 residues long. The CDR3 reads CSAVNPAGVLETQYF. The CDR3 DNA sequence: TGCAGTGCCGTCAATCCAGCGGGAGTTCTGGAGACCCAGTACTTC.

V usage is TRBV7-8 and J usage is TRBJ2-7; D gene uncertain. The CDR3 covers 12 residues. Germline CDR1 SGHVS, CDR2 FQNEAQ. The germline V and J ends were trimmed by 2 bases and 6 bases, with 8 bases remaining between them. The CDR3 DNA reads TGTGCCAGCAGCTTACGGCCGCGCGAGCAGTACTTC. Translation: CASSLRPREQYF.

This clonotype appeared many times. The CDR3 protein is CAISEGYRQMYTDTQYF. The CDR3 coding sequence is TGTGCCATCAGTGAAGGGTATCGTCAAATGTACACAGATACGCAGTATTTT. The J gene is TRBJ2-3, the V gene TRBV10-3; D is unclear. This CDR3 has 17 residues. V shed 3 bases and J shed 2 bases, with 18 bases lying between them. The germline V gene encodes CDR1 ENHRY and CDR2 SYGVKD.

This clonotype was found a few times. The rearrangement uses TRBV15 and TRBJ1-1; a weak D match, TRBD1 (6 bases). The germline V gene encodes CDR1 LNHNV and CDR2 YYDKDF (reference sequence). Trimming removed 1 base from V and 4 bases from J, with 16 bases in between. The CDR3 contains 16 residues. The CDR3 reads CATSRVVAGGGTEAFF. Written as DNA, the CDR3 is TGTGCCACCAGCAGAGTAGTTGCGGGAGGGGGCACTGAAGCTTTCTTT. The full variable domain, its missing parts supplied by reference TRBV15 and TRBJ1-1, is DAMVIQNPRYQVTQFGKPVTLSCSQTLNHNVMYWYQQKSSQAPKLLFHYYDKDFNNEADTPDNFQSRRPNTSFCFLDIRSPGLGDTAMYLCATSRVVAGGGTEAFFGQGTRLTVV.